A single sample gave rise to the 2 T cell receptor beta chains below, sequenced in a study of identical twins. MiXCR, run by TCRdb on the 5' RACE reads, gives a single entry per CDR3 protein. The profile covers 500,000 to 550,000 distinct CDR3 sequences, with about a fifth appearing a single time and more than 0.4% taken by the ten largest. The same specimen was also included in a second study, on yellow fever vaccine responses in identical twins.

Sequenced: CD4+ T cells sorted from blood. All receptors come from a woman between 18 and 30 years old in good health.

CDR3 region: CASSLVFSNSYEQYF. DNA of the CDR3: TGTGCCAGCAGCTTAGTCTTCAGTAACTCCTACGAGCAGTACTTC. The chain couples TRBV11-2 to TRBJ2-7; no definite D call. In germline, CDR1 is SGHAT, CDR2 FQNNGV. The CDR3 length is 15 residues. V gave up 1 base and J gave up 0 bases, with 10 bases separating them.

The chain joins TRBV5-1 to TRBJ2-5; 12 bases agree with TRBD2. V lost 2 bases to trimming and J lost 4 bases; unmatched junction nucleotides: 6. Germline V gene sequence: CDR1 SGHRS, CDR2 YFSETQ. The CDR3 consists of 16 residues. CDR3 nucleotide sequence: TGCGCCAGCAGCTTCACGACTAGCGGGAGCGGAGAGACCCAGTACTTC. It encodes CASSFTTSGSGETQYF.